Listed below are T cell receptor beta chains from one sample, sequenced in a study of neurological immune-mediated disorders. Each CDR3 protein gets one entry after TCRdb re-called the 5' RACE reads with MiXCR. The data show 46,000 or so distinct CDR3 sequences, 10% to 13% seen once. Material for sequencing was PBMCs. The receptor set was obtained from a woman between 35 and 50 years old with HTLV-1-associated myelopathy (HAM/TSP). Both conserved end residues are part of each CDR3. The order of the fields is D gene, J gene, V gene, CDR3 protein. D genes are given only for firm matches.

NA | TRBJ1-5 | TRBV12-3/TRBV12-4 | CASSREGLSNQPQHF
NA | TRBJ1-5 | TRBV13 | CASSFGRAQPQHF
TRBD2 | TRBJ2-1 | TRBV10-3 | CAISESNLAGGYEQFF
TRBD1 | TRBJ1-4 | TRBV20-1 | CSAGGGAAEKLFF
NA | TRBJ1-1 | TRBV7-2 | CASSSTPGGNTEAFF
TRBD2 | TRBJ2-2 | TRBV4-3 | CASSQDRLAGGHDGELFF
TRBD2 | TRBJ2-5 | TRBV4-3 | CASSQDTSGVETQYF
TRBD2 | TRBJ2-7 | TRBV18 | CASSRITTSGGTYEQYF
NA | TRBJ2-2 | TRBV6-2/TRBV6-3 | CASSYSRGTGELFF
NA | TRBJ2-5 | TRBV7-2 | CASSLVGGEVETQYF
NA | TRBJ2-5 | TRBV5-6 | CASSSYQGFQETQYF
NA | TRBJ1-1 | TRBV20-1 | CSAGRVGTEAFF
TRBD1 | TRBJ2-4 | TRBV12-3/TRBV12-4 | CASRPGGRDKNIQYF
NA | TRBJ1-5 | TRBV15 | CATSRVVSNQPQHF
TRBD1 | TRBJ1-4 | TRBV5-1 | CASSLDRAPNEKLFF
TRBD1 | TRBJ2-3 | TRBV7-3 | CASSLARTGTDTQYF